The text below deals with one TCR beta chain. This clone was picked up a small number of times. Its specific antigen is unknown. There are no base qualities to consult, and no much larger clone falls within one base. The sample contains more than one DNA sequence encoding this CDR3. This sample was taken from a study of blood T cell repertoires in COVID-19 (dated by TCRdb to 2020 to 2022). Context from the whole study: Collaborator samples came from the United States, Italy and Spain and covered acute and convalescent phases of COVID-19. The prospective study material was composed of cDNA or gDNA derived from T cells, B-cell-depleted T cells, or PBMCs. Subjects who had been exposed to COVID-19, were actively infected with it, or had recovered from it provided the deeply sampled blood TCRbeta repertoires that made up the dataset. The repertoires were released in a freely available public database meant as a resource for research on the immune response to SARS-CoV-2. The samples were drawn from the first 160 participants of the ongoing ImmuneRACE study and from 1,254 subjects provided by 6 global collaborators. Sample metadata almost always included a de-identified subject ID, COVID-19 status, age in years and sex. HLA class I and class II types, where available, came from metadata supplied by the sample provider rather than from assay-based typing. Broad study findings and their caveats: How much clinical and demographic metadata was included differed by source and by participant, and the metadata was provided uncurated.

The immunoSEQ Assay, a bias-controlled multiplex PCR, was used to amplify TCRbeta CDR3 regions from genomic DNA. On the authors' methods: The number of nucleated cells in each sample was estimated by amplification of reference gene primers within the assay. Sequence reads were collapsed and filtered to measure the absolute abundance of every unique TCRbeta CDR3 rearrangement. Productive Simpson clonality was computed per sample as the square root of Simpson's diversity index over productive rearrangements. TCRdb provides this immuneACCESS table in a form limited to in-frame rearrangements. Some clones are lacking; in checked studies, under half of them reflect an unresolved V gene, and why the rest are absent is not known. V and J calls and clone size are given by that table; D and trimming were obtained from the DNA. For this sample the table gives about 430,000 clones, of which roughly 88% were detected only once. The ten largest clonotypes hold approximately 0.96% of the sample.

Enrolling through a virtual design, the prospective study's participants ranged in age from about 18 to 89 years and lived across roughly 23 United States geographic areas. Cohort assignment in the prospective study relied on participant-reported clinical history from a screening survey and a study questionnaire. In the prospective study, mobile phlebotomists collected whole blood, serum and a nasopharyngeal or oropharyngeal swab from each participant. Prospective study participants could optionally give additional blood draws and questionnaires over an approximately two-month period. Before DNA extraction, prospective study blood samples were shipped either frozen or at room temperature. At the junction V is shortened by 1 base and J by 3 bases, with 12 bases in between. The CDR3 spans 15 residues, from the cysteine through the phenylalanine. Only the CDR3 DNA is retained, 45 bases long and in frame from the first base. The CDR1 and CDR2 encoded by the germline V gene (reference sequence) are LGHDT and YNNKEL.

Sequencing used PBMCs or T cells enriched from blood (not recorded which). This receptor was taken from a woman under 40 with acute COVID-19. The chain links TRBV3-1 (or the pseudogene TRBV3-2) with TRBJ1-1; a weak D assignment points to TRBD1 (5 bases agree). DNA sequence: TGTGCCAGCAGCCAAGGGACACGGGGGGACACTGAAGCTTTCTTT. Its amino acids are CASSQGTRGDTEAFF.